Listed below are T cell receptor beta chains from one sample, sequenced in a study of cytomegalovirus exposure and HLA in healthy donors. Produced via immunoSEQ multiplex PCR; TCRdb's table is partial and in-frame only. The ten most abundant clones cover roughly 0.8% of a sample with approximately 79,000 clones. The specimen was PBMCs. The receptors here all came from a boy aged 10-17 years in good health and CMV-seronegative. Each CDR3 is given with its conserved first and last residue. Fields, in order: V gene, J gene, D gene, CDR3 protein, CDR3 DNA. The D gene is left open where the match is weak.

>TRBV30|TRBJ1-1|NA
CAWSVQREAFF
TGTGCCTGGAGTGTACAGAGAGAAGCTTTCTTT
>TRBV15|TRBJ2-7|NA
CATSRDLPGRDRPYEQYF
TGTGCCACCAGCAGAGATCTACCTGGGCGGGACAGACCCTACGAGCAGTACTTC
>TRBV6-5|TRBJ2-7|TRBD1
CASSRGQGPVGEQYF
TGTGCCAGCAGCCGCGGACAGGGGCCCGTCGGCGAGCAGTACTTC
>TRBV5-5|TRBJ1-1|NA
CASSLSGWEEAFF
TGTGCCAGCAGCTTGAGTGGTTGGGAGGAAGCTTTCTTT
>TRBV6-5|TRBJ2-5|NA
CASREQETQYF
TGTGCCAGCAGGGAGCAAGAGACCCAGTACTTC
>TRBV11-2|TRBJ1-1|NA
CASSPYMEEAFF
TGTGCCAGCAGCCCGTATATGGAGGAAGCTTTCTTT
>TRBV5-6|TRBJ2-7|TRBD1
CASSRGQVSSYEQYF
TGTGCCAGCAGCCGAGGACAGGTCAGCTCCTACGAGCAGTACTTC
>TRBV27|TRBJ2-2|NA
CASSFRDSPPGELFF
TGTGCCAGCAGTTTTCGGGACTCACCGCCCGGGGAGCTGTTTTTT
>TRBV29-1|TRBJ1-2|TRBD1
CSVDPDRDNYGYTF
TGCAGCGTTGACCCGGACAGGGATAACTATGGCTACACCTTC
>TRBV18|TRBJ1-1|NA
CASSLDRNTEAFF
TGTGCCAGCTCATTGGACAGGAACACTGAAGCTTTCTTT
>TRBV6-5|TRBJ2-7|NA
CASSYSLGAYEQYF
TGTGCCAGCAGTTACTCGTTAGGGGCATACGAGCAGTACTTC
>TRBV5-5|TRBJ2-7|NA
CASSLRTGNGEQYF
TGTGCCAGCAGCTTGCGTACAGGGAACGGCGAGCAGTACTTC
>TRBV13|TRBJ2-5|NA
CASSLVARETQYF
TGTGCCAGCAGCTTAGTGGCGAGGGAGACCCAGTACTTC
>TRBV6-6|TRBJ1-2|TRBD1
CAVNGAGGPYGYTF
TGTGCCGTTAATGGGGCAGGGGGACCCTATGGCTACACCTTC
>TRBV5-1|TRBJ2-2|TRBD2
CASSRGLADTGELFF
TGCGCCAGCAGCCGCGGACTAGCGGACACCGGGGAGCTGTTTTTT
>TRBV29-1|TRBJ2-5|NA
CSVAEETQYF
TGCAGCGTTGCGGAAGAGACCCAGTACTTC
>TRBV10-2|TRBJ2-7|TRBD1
CASSIGTVHEQYF
TGCGCCAGCAGTATCGGGACAGTTCACGAGCAGTACTTC
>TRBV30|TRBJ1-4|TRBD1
CAWSVGRTGAGEKLFF
TGTGCCTGGAGTGTTGGCCGGACAGGCGCGGGTGAAAAACTGTTTTTT
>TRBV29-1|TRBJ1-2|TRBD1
CSVESQTGNGYTF
TGCAGCGTTGAATCACAGACAGGGAATGGCTACACCTTC
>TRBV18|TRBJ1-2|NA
CASSPDPGAVNDYGYTF
TGTGCCAGCTCACCAGATCCAGGGGCCGTGAATGACTATGGCTACACCTTC
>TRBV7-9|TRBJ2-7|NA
CASSLAGRGQYF
TGTGCCAGCAGCTTAGCTGGCAGGGGGCAGTACTTC
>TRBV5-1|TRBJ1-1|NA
CASSLGSGGGVTEAFF
TGCGCCAGCAGCTTGGGCTCCGGGGGAGGAGTCACTGAAGCTTTCTTT
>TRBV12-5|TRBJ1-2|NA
CASGLDTGSANYGYTF
TGTGCTAGTGGTTTGGATACAGGCTCCGCTAACTATGGCTACACCTTC
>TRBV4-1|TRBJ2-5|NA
CASSQNLGGWGEETQYF
TGCGCCAGCAGCCAAAATTTAGGGGGTTGGGGCGAAGAGACCCAGTACTTC
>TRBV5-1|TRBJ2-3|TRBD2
CASNKLAVQPDTQYF
TGCGCCAGCAACAAACTAGCGGTACAGCCAGATACGCAGTATTTT
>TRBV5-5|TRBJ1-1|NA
CASNRPGNTEAFF
TGTGCCAGCAACCGTCCGGGGAACACTGAAGCTTTCTTT
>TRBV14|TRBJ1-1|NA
CASSLQKGRTLNTEAFF
TGTGCCAGCAGCCTCCAAAAGGGGAGGACCCTGAACACTGAAGCTTTCTTT
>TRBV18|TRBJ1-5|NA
CASSLTGFSNQPQHF
TGTGCCAGCTCACTTACAGGGTTCAGCAATCAGCCCCAGCATTTT
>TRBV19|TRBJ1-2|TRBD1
CASSTASIEQGADGYTF
TGTGCCAGTAGTACCGCGTCAATTGAACAGGGGGCGGATGGCTACACCTTC
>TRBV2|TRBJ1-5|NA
CASSEYSGRGKNQPQHF
TGTGCCAGCAGTGAATACTCCGGCAGGGGAAAAAATCAGCCCCAGCATTTT
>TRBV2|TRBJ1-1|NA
CASSSWGEAEAFF
TGTGCCAGCAGTTCCTGGGGGGAAGCTGAAGCTTTCTTT
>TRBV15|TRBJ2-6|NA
CATSRQGMGSGANVLTF
TGTGCCACCAGCAGACAGGGAATGGGATCTGGGGCCAACGTCCTGACTTTC
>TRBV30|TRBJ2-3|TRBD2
CAWSVWGGGDTQYF
TGTGCCTGGAGTGTATGGGGGGGAGGGGATACGCAGTATTTT
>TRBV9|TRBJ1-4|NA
CASTSGAGATNEKLFF
TGTGCCAGCACCTCGGGTGCGGGCGCAACTAATGAAAAACTGTTTTTT
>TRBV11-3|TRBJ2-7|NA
CASSLSESAYEQYF
TGTGCCAGCAGCTTATCTGAAAGCGCCTACGAGCAGTACTTC
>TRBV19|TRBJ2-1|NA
CASSMWPSSTDNEQFF
TGTGCCAGTAGTATGTGGCCTAGCTCAACCGACAATGAGCAGTTCTTC
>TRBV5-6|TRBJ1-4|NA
CASSFVRSNEKLFF
TGTGCCAGCAGCTTCGTGAGGTCTAATGAAAAACTGTTTTTT
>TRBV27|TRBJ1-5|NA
CASSLSPRTDQPQHF
TGTGCCAGCAGTTTATCCCCCCGGACTGATCAGCCCCAGCATTTT